The text below deals with one T cell receptor (beta chain). This sample is drawn from a study of Ad26.COV2.S vaccination and SARS-CoV-2 variants. The assay was immunoSEQ multiplex PCR, and TCRdb's table has in-frame clones only and misses some. The sample comprises fewer than 500,000 clones, more than 80% of which are singletons, and 12% rests with the top ten. The germline V gene has CDR1 SQVTM and CDR2 ANQGSEA. The CDR3 has 13 residues. V gave up 5 bases and J gave up 7 bases, with 14 bases separating them. Treatment in this sample: 15 to 20 received Ad26.COV2.S at low or high dose, single or two shots; about 5 received placebo; per-sample allocation not given. The study sampled participants on day 63 after the first vaccine or placebo injection. Whoever gave the sample was an adult aged 18-55 years in Boston.

This sequence was found in a person between 18 and 65 years old who received the Ad26.COV2.S COVID-19 vaccine or a placebo. The V call is TRBV29-1, the J call TRBJ1-4; no firm D call. Sequenced here: peripheral blood, sampled in a trial of Ad26.COV2.S vaccine versus placebo. This CDR3 is CSVFPHYGEKLFF. The CDR3 DNA sequence: TGCAGCGTTTTTCCTCACTACGGTGAAAAACTGTTTTTT.